This TCR beta chain derives from a study of tissue T cells after allogeneic stem cell transplantation. Clones were read by immunoSEQ multiplex PCR, and TCRdb kept only the in-frame ones, dropping some. The top ten hold roughly a fifth of the sample, which has 400 to 500 clones, 45% to 60% seen once. Remarks on this clone: Antigen unknown. The gene names here belong to mouse. The observed sequence ends 1 residue before the CDR3 terminus, with the missing tail filled in from the germline J gene.

As to time point: mouse harvest day 14 after allogeneic transplant. Tail vein injection delivered 10^7 T-cell-depleted bone marrow cells and 10^6 splenic CD5+ T cells. This mouse GVHD model was MHC-mismatched B6 to BALB/c, profiled day 7 or 14. The V segment lost 0 bases and the J segment 4 bases; nucleotides outside the gene matches: 4. The CDR3 is 16 amino acids. Germline lookup yields CDR1 GFQATS and CDR2 STVNSAI. Regarding the study as a whole: Alloreactivity or antigen specificity of tissue TCRs was not determined; some clones might be host cells. The patient cohort was small and clinically heterogeneous, with limited sampling depth. Across patients, clones rarely overlapped, yet motif clusters were shared tissue-specifically.

The sample consisted of blood. The chain carries TRBV20 and TRBJ2-2; 11 bases are a match to TRBD2. The clonotype comes from a female BALB/c mouse given C57BL/6 T cells with graft-versus-host disease after an allogeneic hematopoietic cell transplant. Incomplete CDR3 DNA: TGTGGTGCTAGGGAGCCGGGACTGGGGGTCACCGGGCAGCTCTAC. Protein: CGAREPGLGVTGQLY. The CDR3 as a whole reads CGAREPGLGVTGQLYF.